The entry that follows covers one TCR beta chain sequence. The antigen is undetermined. This sample stems from a study of shared clonotypes between healthy human individuals. Study outcomes and limitations: Memory subsets generally showed smaller estimated richness than naive subsets did.

Per sorted-subset replicate PCR, input was approximately 0.2 ug DNA, representing tens of thousands of T cell genomes. Data came from immunoSEQ multiplex PCR; TCRdb stores just in-frame clones and leaves some out. The table lists about 2.4 million clones, over 85% of them singletons. The sequenced sample consisted of naive CD4+ T cells from PBMCs. Stated subset: CD45RA+ positively selected. This TCR was recovered from a man between 18 and 29 years old in good health. Some clones in this sample may be carry-over from other donors' samples.

The CDR3 coding sequence is TGTGCCAGCAGCTTAAAGGACCCAGCCTCCCCTTGGACCGGGGAGCTGTTTTTT. It encodes CASSLKDPASPWTGELFF. The chain couples TRBV7-3 to TRBJ2-2; D unclear. The CDR3 covers 18 residues. V lost 1 base, J lost 5 bases, and 20 bases lay in between. Germline-derived CDR1 and CDR2 are SGHTA and FQGTGA.